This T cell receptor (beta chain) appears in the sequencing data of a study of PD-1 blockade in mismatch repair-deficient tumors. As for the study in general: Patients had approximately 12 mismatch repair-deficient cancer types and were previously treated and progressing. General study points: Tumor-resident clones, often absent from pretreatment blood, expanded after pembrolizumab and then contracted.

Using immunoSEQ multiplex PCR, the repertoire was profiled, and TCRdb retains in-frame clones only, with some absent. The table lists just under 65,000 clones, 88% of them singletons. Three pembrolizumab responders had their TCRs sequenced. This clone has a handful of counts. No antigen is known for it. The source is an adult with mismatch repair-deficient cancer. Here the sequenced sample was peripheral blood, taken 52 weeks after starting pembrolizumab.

The CDR3 sequence: CASSRASGSSYEQYF. DNA of the CDR3: TGTGCCAGTAGTAGGGCTAGCGGGAGCTCCTACGAGCAGTACTTC. This rearrangement joins TRBV19 to TRBJ2-7; TRBD2 agrees at 10 bases. J gave up 0 bases and V 4 bases, and 3 bases lay outside the gene matches. CDR3 length: 15 amino acids. Germline V CDR1 and CDR2: LNHDA, SQIVND (reference sequence).